The clone carrying this T cell receptor beta chain has a handful of counts. Its antigen remains unidentified. Per germline, CDR1 SNHLY and CDR2 FYNNEI. Trimming at V came to 6 bases and at J to 9 bases, leaving 8 bases not matched to a gene. The CDR3 runs 13 residues. Isolated RNA was reverse transcribed in full, so expressed TCRB transcripts were sequenced. The average read count of naive, central memory and regulatory T cell samples was approximately 4 million. Data came from immunoSEQ multiplex PCR; TCRdb stores just in-frame clones and leaves some out. The sample lists around 330,000 clones, approximately 10% seen once, with 0.015% in the top ten. This sample is part of a study of beta chain features in type 1 diabetes. The wider study: The patients were much like the healthy donors in age, gender and cell yields. Whole-study results and caveats: Researchers reported that naive, central memory and Treg TCRB repertoires appeared more similar in patients than in healthy donors. Insertions at VDJ junctions were less frequent in type 1 diabetes patients. These patients also deleted more nucleotides at the same junctions.

Sequencing was done on a sample of naive CD4+ T cells from blood. The V call is TRBV2, the J call TRBJ1-5, with TRBD1 identical over 7 bases. The receptor's source is a woman between 25 and 40 years old in good health. The CDR3 here is CASSRGDLGPQHF. CDR3 sequence (DNA): TGTGCCAGCAGCAGGGGGGATTTAGGGCCCCAGCATTTT.